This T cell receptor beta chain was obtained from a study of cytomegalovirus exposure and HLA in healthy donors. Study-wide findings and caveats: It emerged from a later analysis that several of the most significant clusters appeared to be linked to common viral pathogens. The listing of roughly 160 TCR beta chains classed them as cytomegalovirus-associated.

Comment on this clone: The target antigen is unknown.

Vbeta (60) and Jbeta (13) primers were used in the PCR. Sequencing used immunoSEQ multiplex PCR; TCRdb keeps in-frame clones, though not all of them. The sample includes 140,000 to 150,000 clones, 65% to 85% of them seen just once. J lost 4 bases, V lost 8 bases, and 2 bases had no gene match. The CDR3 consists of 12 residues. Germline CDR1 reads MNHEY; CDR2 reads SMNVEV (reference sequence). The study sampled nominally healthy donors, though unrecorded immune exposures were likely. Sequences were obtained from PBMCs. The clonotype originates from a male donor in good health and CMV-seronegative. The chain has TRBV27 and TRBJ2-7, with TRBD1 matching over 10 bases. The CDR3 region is CASRDRGYEQYF. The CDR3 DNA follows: TGTGCCAGCCGGGACAGGGGTTACGAGCAGTACTTC.